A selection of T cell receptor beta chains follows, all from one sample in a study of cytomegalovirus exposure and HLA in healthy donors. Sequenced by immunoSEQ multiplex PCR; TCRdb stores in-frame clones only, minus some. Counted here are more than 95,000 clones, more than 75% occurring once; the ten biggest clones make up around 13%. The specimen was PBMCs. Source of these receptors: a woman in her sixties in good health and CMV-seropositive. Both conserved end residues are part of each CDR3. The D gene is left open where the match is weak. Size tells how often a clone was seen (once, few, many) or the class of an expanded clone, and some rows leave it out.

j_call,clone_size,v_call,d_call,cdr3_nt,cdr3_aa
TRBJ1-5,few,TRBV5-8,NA,TGTGCCAGCAGCTTATCGGGGTTTAGCAATCAGCCCCAGCATTTT,CASSLSGFSNQPQHF
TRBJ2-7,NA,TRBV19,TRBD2,TGTGCCAGTAGTAGCCAGGGACTAGCGGCTTCCTACGAGCAGTACTTC,CASSSQGLAASYEQYF
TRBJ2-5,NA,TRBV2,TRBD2,TGTGCCAGCAGTGAACGGTTTATGGCTAGCGGGTCGGAGACCCAGTACTTC,CASSERFMASGSETQYF
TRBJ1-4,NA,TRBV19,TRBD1,TGTGCCAGTCGGAGGACAGGGGCCTTCGAAAAACTGTTTTTT,CASRRTGAFEKLFF
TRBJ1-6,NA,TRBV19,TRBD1,TGTGCCAGTAGTATTGAGGCCGGGACAGGGAATAATTCACCCCTCCACTTT,CASSIEAGTGNNSPLHF
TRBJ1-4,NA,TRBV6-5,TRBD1,TGTGCCAGCAGTTACACAAGGACAGGGGGAGAAGAAAAACTGTTTTTT,CASSYTRTGGEEKLFF
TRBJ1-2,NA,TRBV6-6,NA,TGTGGCGCCGGGACAATCAGTGGCTACACCTTC,CGAGTISGYTF
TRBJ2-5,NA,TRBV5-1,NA,TGCGCCAGCAGCCTACAAGAGACCCAGTACTTC,CASSLQETQYF
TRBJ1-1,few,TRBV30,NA,TGTGCCTGGAGTGGAGACAACGCACGGACTGAAGCTTTCTTT,CAWSGDNARTEAFF
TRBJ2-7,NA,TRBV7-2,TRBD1,TGTGCCAGCAGCTTAGAACAGGGGAACTACGAGCAGTACTTC,CASSLEQGNYEQYF
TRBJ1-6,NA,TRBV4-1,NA,TGCGCCAGCAGCCCGAGACCCTTCAGGGATAATTCACCCCTCCACTTT,CASSPRPFRDNSPLHF
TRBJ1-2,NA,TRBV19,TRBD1,TGTGCCAGTAGTCTCGGACAGGGTGGAGGCTACACCTTC,CASSLGQGGGYTF
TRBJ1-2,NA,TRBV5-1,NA,TGCGCCAGCAGCTTACCGGGAGACTATGGCTACACCTTC,CASSLPGDYGYTF
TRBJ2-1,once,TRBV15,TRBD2,TGTGCCACCAGCAGACTCTTGACTAGCGCGAACTACAATGAGCAGTTCTTC,CATSRLLTSANYNEQFF
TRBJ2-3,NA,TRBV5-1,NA,TGCGCCAGCAGCTTGAATGGGCGCCCCAGCACAGATACGCAGTATTTT,CASSLNGRPSTDTQYF
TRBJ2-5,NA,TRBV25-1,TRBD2,TGTGCCAGCAGTGAGGGGGGACTAGCGGGGTTCCAAGAGACCCAGTACTTC,CASSEGGLAGFQETQYF
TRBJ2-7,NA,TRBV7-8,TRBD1,TGTGCCAGCAGCCCGGACAGGAGCTCCTACGAGCAGTACTTC,CASSPDRSSYEQYF
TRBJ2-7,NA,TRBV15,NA,TGTGCCACCAGCAGAGAAACCCAGGGGTTCTACGAGCAGTACTTC,CATSRETQGFYEQYF
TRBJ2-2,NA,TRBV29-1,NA,TGCAGCGTCAGGACAGTAGCTAGTTCTGGGACCGGGGAGCTGTTTTTT,CSVRTVASSGTGELFF
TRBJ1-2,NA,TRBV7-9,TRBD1,TGTGCCAGCAGTTCAGCCTTTACAGGGGCAGTGTACTATGGCTACACCTTC,CASSSAFTGAVYYGYTF
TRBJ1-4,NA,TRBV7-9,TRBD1,TGTGCCAGCAGCTGGAACAGGGGCTCGAATGAAAAACTGTTTTTT,CASSWNRGSNEKLFF
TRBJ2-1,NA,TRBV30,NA,TGTGCCTGGACTAGCTCCTACAATGAGCAGTTCTTC,CAWTSSYNEQFF
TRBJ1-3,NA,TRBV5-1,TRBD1,TGCGCCAGCAGCCCTCGGGAGGGGGCAAGTGGAAACACCATATATTTT,CASSPREGASGNTIYF
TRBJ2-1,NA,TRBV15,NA,TGTGCCACCAGCAGAACACCGTTACCCTACAATGAGCAGTTCTTC,CATSRTPLPYNEQFF
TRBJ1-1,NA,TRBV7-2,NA,TGTGCCAGCAGCTTAGTAGACGACAGGGAAGCTTTCTTT,CASSLVDDREAFF
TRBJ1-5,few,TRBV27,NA,TGTGCCAGCAGCCTAGACTTAGGTAGCCCCCAGCATTTT,CASSLDLGSPQHF
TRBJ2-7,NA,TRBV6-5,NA,TGTGCCAGCAGTAACAGGCAATCCTACGAGCAGTACTTC,CASSNRQSYEQYF
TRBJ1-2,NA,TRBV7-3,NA,TGTGCCAGCAGCTTAACGAAGGGAGAAGGGTATGGCTACACCTTC,CASSLTKGEGYGYTF
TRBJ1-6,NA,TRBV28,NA,TGTGCCAGCAGTCTACTCCCAGGGAATCTCCTCCACTTT,CASSLLPGNLLHF
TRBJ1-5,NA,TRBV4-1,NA,TGCGCCAGCAACCAAGACGAGGAGAGGCAGCCCCAGCATTTT,CASNQDEERQPQHF
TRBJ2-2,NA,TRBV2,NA,TGTGCCAGCAGTGGCGGAGGGCGGACCGGGGAGCTGTTTTTT,CASSGGGRTGELFF
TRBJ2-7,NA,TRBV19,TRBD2,TGTGCCAGTAGTACGCCGGGGACTAACCCCTACGAGCAGTACTTC,CASSTPGTNPYEQYF
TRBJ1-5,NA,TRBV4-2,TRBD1,TGTGCCAGCGGTTCGCACAGGGGGCGTAATCAGCCCCAGCATTTT,CASGSHRGRNQPQHF
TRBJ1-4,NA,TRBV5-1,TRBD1,TGCGCCAGCAGCTCTGGACAGGGAGTTGAAAAACTGTTTTTT,CASSSGQGVEKLFF
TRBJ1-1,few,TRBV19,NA,TGTGCCAGTAGTATAGATAAGGGACATAAGAACACTGAAGCTTTCTTT,CASSIDKGHKNTEAFF
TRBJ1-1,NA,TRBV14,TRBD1,TGTGCCAGCAGCCATTGGACAGGGGGCTCCCCTGAAGCTTTCTTT,CASSHWTGGSPEAFF
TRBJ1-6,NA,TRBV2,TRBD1,TGTGCCAGCAGGAAAGGCACAGGGGGCGATTCACCCCTCCACTTT,CASRKGTGGDSPLHF
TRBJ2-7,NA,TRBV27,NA,TGTGCCAGCAGTTCGGGATACTCCTACGAGCAGTACTTC,CASSSGYSYEQYF
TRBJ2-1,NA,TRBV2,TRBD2,TGTGCCAGCCCCACTGGCGGGGGGGACTACAATGAGCAGTTCTTC,CASPTGGGDYNEQFF
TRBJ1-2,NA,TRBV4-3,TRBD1,TGCGCCAACAGCCATACAGGGGGCGGCTATGGCTACACCTTC,CANSHTGGGYGYTF
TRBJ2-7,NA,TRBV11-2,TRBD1,TGTGCAAGCAGCCCGGGACAGGGGACCTACGAGCAGTACTTC,CASSPGQGTYEQYF
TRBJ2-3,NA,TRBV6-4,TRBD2,TGTGCCAGCAGTGGACTAGCGGGGGGCACAGATACGCAGTATTTT,CASSGLAGGTDTQYF
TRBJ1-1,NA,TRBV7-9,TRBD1,TGTGCCAGCAGCCCCACCGGGACAGGAGAAGCTTTCTTT,CASSPTGTGEAFF
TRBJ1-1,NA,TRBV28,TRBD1,TGTGCCAGCAGTTTATACGGGACAGGGGGTTTTTCAGCTTTCTTT,CASSLYGTGGFSAFF